This entry lists 23 T cell receptor beta chains sequenced from one sample in a study of beta chain features in type 1 diabetes. Expressed TCRB transcripts got sequenced, as all isolated RNA was reverse transcribed. TCRdb's table, derived via immunoSEQ multiplex PCR, lists solely in-frame clones and lacks some. The table lists 50,000 to 70,000 clones, 40% to 65% of them singletons. Whole-study findings and limits: People with Type 1 diabetes carried modestly yet significantly shorter TCRB CDR3s in all four CD4+ subsets.

The antigens these receptors bind are not known. Sequenced sample: Tregs from blood. The receptors originated from a woman aged 40 to 55 with type 1 diabetes.

The chain is built from TRBV28 and TRBJ2-7; 10 nucleotides agree with TRBD1. The CDR3 covers 14 residues. The V gene's germline CDR1 is MDHEN and CDR2 SYDVKM. The ends lost 6 bases at V and 5 bases at J; junction bases unmatched: 7. CDR3 protein: CASRPTGGSDEQYF. CDR3 nucleotides: TGTGCCAGCAGGCCGACAGGGGGCTCTGACGAGCAGTACTTC.

This clone appeared a few times. The genes are TRBV6-6 and TRBJ1-5; D not certain. This CDR3 has 13 amino acids. Trimming stripped 8 bases from V and 7 bases from J, with 15 bases between. The germline V gene encodes CDR1 MNHNY and CDR2 SVGAGI (reference sequence). The CDR3 sequence: CASATWVGQPQHF. In DNA form, the CDR3 reads TGTGCCAGCGCGACCTGGGTCGGGCAGCCCCAGCATTTT.

This chain connects TRBV7-9 to TRBJ1-1; D gene uncertain. V dropped 5 bases and J dropped 3 bases, with 10 bases sitting between them. Germline assignment: CDR1 SEHNR and CDR2 FQNEAQ (reference sequence). CDR3 length: 13 amino acids. The CDR3 reads CASSPGVDTEAFF. The CDR3 nucleotides read TGTGCCAGCAGCCCCGGGGTGGACACTGAAGCTTTCTTT.

The chain uses TRBV19 and TRBJ2-4; D call uncertain. The CDR3 totals 15 residues. V was shortened by 4 bases and J by 0 bases, with 10 bases between the two germline ends. Germline loops: CDR1 LNHDA, CDR2 SQIVND (reference sequence). The CDR3 DNA sequence: TGTGCCAGTAGTACACAGCTACTAGCCAAAAACATTCAGTACTTC. Translated: CASSTQLLAKNIQYF.

This clone has a single count. V is TRBV2 and J is TRBJ2-1; 8 positions match TRBD1. Germline CDR1 is SNHLY and CDR2 is FYNNEI. The CDR3 loop spans 14 amino acids. V shed 7 bases and J 2 bases; nucleotides not matched to a gene: 4. The CDR3 spells CASIRQGPYNEQFF. The CDR3 bases are TGTGCCAGCATTAGACAGGGGCCCTACAATGAGCAGTTCTTC.

This chain joins TRBV28 and TRBJ1-2; D uncertain. There are 13 residues in the CDR3. Germline loops: CDR1 MDHEN, CDR2 SYDVKM. The germline V and J ends were trimmed by 2 bases and 5 bases, with 9 bases remaining between them. The CDR3 DNA reads as TGTGCCAGCAGTTTAGGAGCAGCTTATGGCTACACCTTC. Translated: CASSLGAAYGYTF.

This sequence joins TRBV5-4 and TRBJ2-1; possibly TRBD2 for D (6 bases). The germline V gene has CDR1 SGHNT and CDR2 YYREEE (reference sequence). CDR3 length: 15 amino acids. Trimming stripped 3 bases from V and 7 bases from J, with 17 bases between. The CDR3 protein is CASSSLGLPGNEQFF. The DNA for the CDR3 is TGTGCCAGCAGCTCGTTGGGACTCCCTGGGAATGAGCAGTTCTTC.

The chain employs TRBV7-6 and TRBJ1-2; D unresolved. CDR3 size: 15 residues. Germline CDR1 reads SGHVS; CDR2 reads FNYEAQ. Between the trimmed V and J ends, which lost 5 bases and 4 bases, there was a span of 17 bases. The CDR3 loop reads CASSLRPGGGYGYTF. CDR3 in DNA: TGTGCCAGCAGCCTCCGGCCCGGAGGAGGCTATGGCTACACCTTC.

The chain joins TRBV7-2 to TRBJ2-1, with 7 bases identical to TRBD1. The CDR3 has 16 amino acids. Looked up from germline, CDR1 is SGHTA and CDR2 is FQGNSA. V lost 0 bases and J lost 4; bases outside the gene matches: 6. The CDR3: CASSLAVDRVYNEQFF. In DNA form, the CDR3 reads TGTGCCAGCAGCTTAGCCGTTGACAGGGTTTACAATGAGCAGTTCTTC.

There are a few counts of this clone. V is TRBV7-2 and J is TRBJ2-7; no reliable D call. Per the germline V gene, CDR1 is SGHTA and CDR2 is FQGNSA. Trimming pared 1 base from V and 7 bases from J, leaving 8 bases between. There are 12 residues in the CDR3. The CDR3 is CASSLDVREQYF. Here the CDR3 DNA reads TGTGCCAGCAGCTTAGATGTTCGTGAGCAGTACTTC.

This rearrangement joins TRBV7-2 to TRBJ1-1, with D perhaps matching TRBD1 (5 bases). The V gene lost 1 base and the J gene lost 1 base, with 7 bases spanning the gap. CDR1 and CDR2 (germline): SGHTA, FQGNSA. The CDR3 is made up of 14 amino acids. The CDR3 region has the DNA TGTGCCAGCAGCTTAGTAGGGGCGAACACTGAAGCTTTCTTT. Protein product: CASSLVGANTEAFF.

This sequence joins TRBV7-2 and TRBJ1-1; no clear D gene. This CDR3 region has 15 residues. Trimming removed 6 bases at V and 0 bases at J, with 14 bases between. Germline CDR1 reads SGHTA; CDR2 reads FQGNSA. CDR3 DNA sequence: TGTGCCAGCAGTTTGGGGTCGGGGTTGAACACTGAAGCTTTCTTT. Encoded protein: CASSLGSGLNTEAFF.

This clone was detected a few times. The rearrangement joins TRBV28 to TRBJ2-7; 7 nucleotides align to TRBD1. The CDR3 length is 15 residues. From germline, CDR1 is MDHEN and CDR2 SYDVKM. The trim removed 4 bases at V and 2 bases at J, leaving 8 bases unmatched. This chain's CDR3 is CASSSTGTATYEQYF. CDR3 nucleotides: TGTGCCAGCAGTTCGACCGGGACAGCGACCTACGAGCAGTACTTC.

This clone has just a few counts. The rearrangement uses TRBV28 and TRBJ2-6; 7 bases fit TRBD1. V trimming: 6 bases; J trimming: 4 bases; junction bases outside the gene matches: 3. The CDR3 is 14 residues long. Germline V gene sequence: CDR1 MDHEN, CDR2 SYDVKM. The CDR3 coding sequence is TGTGCCAGCAGCTCACAGGGGGGGGCCAACGTCCTGACTTTC. Its translation: CASSSQGGANVLTF.

This sequence joins TRBV7-6 and TRBJ1-1, with D possibly matching TRBD1 (5 bases). Trimming removed 1 base from V and 1 base from J, with 10 bases in between. Germline loops: CDR1 SGHVS, CDR2 FNYEAQ. This CDR3 has 15 amino acids. The DNA for the CDR3 is TGTGCCAGCAGCTTAGTTCAGGGAAAGAACACTGAAGCTTTCTTT. Translating it yields CASSLVQGKNTEAFF.

In regard to this clone: One end of the junction varies from germline; a read error may be responsible. J is TRBJ2-5 and V is TRBV5-4, with 9 bases fitting TRBD1. CDR1 and CDR2 (germline): SGHNT, YYREEE (reference sequence). The CDR3 is 17 residues long. The CDR3 is CASSQDKGTGFGETQYF. CDR3 in DNA: TGCGCCAGCAGCCAAGATAAGGGGACAGGGTTTGGGGAGACCCAGTACTTC.

The rearrangement uses TRBV19 and TRBJ2-1; 13 nucleotides match TRBD2. This CDR3 has 15 residues. CDR1 is LNHDA and CDR2 is SQIVND in the germline V gene (reference sequence). Unmatched junction bases numbered 1, after V lost 4 bases and J lost 4 bases. The CDR3 here is CASSKGLAGYNEQFF. The CDR3 region has the DNA TGTGCCAGTAGTAAGGGACTAGCGGGGTACAATGAGCAGTTCTTC.

Here the CDR3 DNA reads TGTGCCAGCAGCCCGATGGCGGGGTTCCAAGAGACCCAGTACTTC. This sequence encodes CASSPMAGFQETQYF. The V and J genes are TRBV7-9 and TRBJ2-5; D may be TRBD2 (6 bases). Germline lookup yields CDR1 SEHNR and CDR2 FQNEAQ (reference sequence). Between the trimmed V and J ends, which lost 5 bases and 1 base, there was a span of 14 bases. This CDR3 is built from 15 residues.

The gene calls are TRBV6-5 and TRBJ2-5, with TRBD2 identical over 9 bases. The DNA matches TRBJ2-7 better at its end, which makes the J call doubtful. Germline values: CDR1 MNHEY, CDR2 SVGAGI. There are 15 residues in the CDR3. CDR3 sequence: CASSYSGGLGYEQYF. CDR3 bases: TGTGCCAGCAGCTATAGCGGGGGTCTTGGCTACGAGCAGTACTTC.

This clone came up once. The J gene is TRBJ1-5, the V gene TRBV2, with D possibly matching TRBD1 (6 bases). Germline CDR1 SNHLY, CDR2 FYNNEI. The CDR3 contains 16 residues. With 4 bases removed from V and 7 bases from J, the gap between germline ends came to 20 bases. Here the CDR3 DNA reads TGTGCCAGCAGTGTGAGAAGAGGGACGACAGGACAGCCCCAGCATTTT. Amino acids: CASSVRRGTTGQPQHF.

This clone has just a few counts. This chain connects TRBV5-4 to TRBJ2-5; 13 bases map to TRBD2. This CDR3 region has 18 residues. Germline assignment: CDR1 SGHNT and CDR2 YYREEE (reference sequence). V was clipped by 4 bases and J by 4 bases; unmatched bases: 13. CDR3 bases: TGTGCCAGCAGCGGCGGACAGGGCAGGACTAGCGGGAGAGAGACCCAGTACTTC. It encodes CASSGGQGRTSGRETQYF.

This clone was seen a few times. V gene TRBV27 combines with J gene TRBJ2-3, with 8 bases aligning to TRBD2. V gave up 8 bases and J gave up 4 bases; unmatched junction bases: 5. Germline values: CDR1 MNHEY, CDR2 SMNVEV (reference sequence). The CDR3 is 13 amino acids. For the CDR3, the DNA is TGTGCCAGCTCCCCCGGGGGGGCAGATACGCAGTATTTT. This codes for CASSPGGADTQYF.

This clone has just one count. The chain combines TRBV27 with TRBJ2-3, with a weak D call TRBD2 (5 bases). The V and J ends lost 3 bases and 2 bases respectively, with 12 bases between them. This CDR3 contains 15 residues. Per the germline V gene, CDR1 is MNHEY and CDR2 is SMNVEV (reference sequence). The CDR3 here is CASSFSSYPTDTQYF. CDR3 bases: TGTGCCAGCAGTTTCTCTAGCTACCCCACAGATACGCAGTATTTT.